This T cell receptor beta chain was sequenced in a study of OX40 agonist ivuxolimab in advanced cancers. Broader study findings: The work left the antigen specificity of expanded peripheral T cells undetermined.

Generated by immunoSEQ multiplex PCR, the TCRdb table keeps only in-frame clones and is missing some. The data show around 130,000 clones, about 94% seen once. Exclusion applied to patients with autoimmune disease history or systemic immunosuppression. CDR1 is SEHNR and CDR2 is FQNEAQ in the germline V gene (reference sequence). CDR3 length: 15 amino acids. Trimming cost V 1 base and J 4 bases, with 13 bases left between them. Turning to this clone: What it binds is unknown.

The TCR comes from an adult with an advanced solid tumor such as melanoma, head and neck, liver or kidney cancer. Here the sequenced sample was CD4+ or CD8+ T cells sorted from blood, taken in a trial of the OX40 agonist ivuxolimab. The V gene is TRBV7-9, the J gene TRBJ1-1; tentative D call: TRBD1 (5 bases). The CDR3 DNA sequence: TGTGCCAGCAGCTTAGTGGCAGGGATGGGCACTGAAGCTTTCTTT. Its translation: CASSLVAGMGTEAFF.